Below, 5 T cell receptor beta chains from the same sample are listed, as sequenced in a study of OX40 agonist ivuxolimab in advanced cancers. The table came from immunoSEQ multiplex PCR; TCRdb's copy has only in-frame clones and leaves some out. The data contain 98,000 or so clones, roughly 90% of them singletons. The sample in question was CD4+ or CD8+ T cells sorted from blood, obtained in a trial of the OX40 agonist ivuxolimab. The receptor set was obtained from an adult with an advanced solid tumor such as melanoma, head and neck, liver or kidney cancer.

This clone was seen a few times. V gene TRBV9 combines with J gene TRBJ1-6; D is undetermined. This CDR3 spans 16 amino acids. Germline lookup yields CDR1 SGDLS and CDR2 YYNGEE. The germline V and J ends were trimmed by 0 bases and 8 bases, with 15 bases remaining between them. The CDR3 here is CASSVAPGTGDSPLHF. The CDR3 coding sequence is TGTGCCAGCAGCGTAGCCCCCGGCACCGGAGATTCACCCCTCCACTTT.

This clone showed up just once. V is TRBV29-1 and J is TRBJ2-3, with 11 bases that match TRBD1. In germline, CDR1 is SQVTM, CDR2 ANQGSEA. This CDR3 spans 13 amino acids. After removal of 6 bases from V and 3 bases from J, the junction contained 2 bases not matched to a gene. CDR3 sequence reads: CSVGTGGTDTQYF. CDR3 bases: TGCAGCGTCGGGACAGGGGGTACAGATACGCAGTATTTT.

The CDR3 region is CASRLGKGHSPLHF. CDR3 nucleotides: TGTGCCAGCAGGTTAGGAAAGGGACATTCACCCCTCCACTTT. The rearrangement joins TRBV6-5 to TRBJ1-6; D may be TRBD1 (5 bases). Germline CDR1 is MNHEY and CDR2 is SVGAGI. The ends were cut back, 6 bases at V and 8 bases at J, with 14 bases in the middle. The CDR3 has 14 residues.

The rearrangement uses TRBV5-4 and TRBJ2-7; 7 nucleotides match TRBD1. Germline CDR1 SGHNT, CDR2 YYREEE (reference sequence). This CDR3 spans 14 amino acids. V gave up 2 bases and J gave up 3 bases; unmatched junction bases: 5. The CDR3 DNA reads as TGTGCCAGCAGCTTAGCGGACAGGCGCTACGAGCAGTACTTC. Translated, it gives CASSLADRRYEQYF.

J is TRBJ2-5 and V is TRBV7-2; 8 nucleotides line up with TRBD2. CDR3 length: 16 amino acids. The V segment lost 1 base and the J segment 2 bases; nucleotides outside the gene matches: 6. CDR1 and CDR2 from the germline V gene are SGHTA and FQGNSA. The CDR3 protein is CASSLVASGSQETQYF. The DNA for the CDR3 is TGTGCCAGCAGCTTAGTTGCTAGCGGGTCGCAAGAGACCCAGTACTTC.